A selection of T cell receptor beta chains follows, all from one sample in a study of blood T cell repertoires in COVID-19. The assay was immunoSEQ multiplex PCR, and TCRdb's table has in-frame clones only and misses some. The sample lists more than 150,000 clones, roughly 79% seen once, with 12% in the top ten. Sequenced input: peripheral blood. These TCRs come from a woman older than 75 with COVID-19, enrolled during active disease. Both conserved end residues are trimmed from each CDR3. A D gene is named only where the DNA matches it firmly.

J gene	D gene	V gene	CDR3 protein
TRBJ2-4	TRBD2	TRBV10-3	AISEAYSGVAKNIQY
TRBJ2-5	TRBD2	TRBV7-2	ASSPQTSGGAGETQY
TRBJ1-1	NA	TRBV30	AWSAWPTKAEAF
TRBJ2-3	TRBD1	TRBV3-1/TRBV3-2	ASSQGRDRGTDTQY
TRBJ1-6	NA	TRBV7-8	ASSLRRGTLH
TRBJ1-2	NA	TRBV7-2	ASSLGIAGGYGYT
TRBJ1-1	TRBD1	TRBV30	AWSEGARTEAF
TRBJ2-1	NA	TRBV5-4	ASSPPGHRPNEQF
TRBJ1-1	NA	TRBV6-6	ASSYEIAGGTEAF
TRBJ1-1	TRBD1	TRBV19	ASSARQGESEAF
TRBJ2-7	TRBD2	TRBV18	ASSQGLAGFEQY
TRBJ2-3	TRBD2	TRBV7-2	ASSGVLAGGLSSQY
TRBJ1-6	NA	TRBV4-2	ASSQADSPLH
TRBJ1-1	NA	TRBV6-5	ASSKGPNTEAF
TRBJ2-3	TRBD1	TRBV28	ASSPLGQGGTDTQY
TRBJ1-4	TRBD1	TRBV19	ASSSENQIQGARSNEKLF
TRBJ2-1	TRBD2	TRBV27	ASSSSGGRYNEQF
TRBJ1-1	NA	TRBV19	ASRPQGSTEAF
TRBJ2-1	TRBD2	TRBV27	ASMWRESSYNEQF
TRBJ2-7	TRBD1	TRBV18	ASSPMTGYYEQY
TRBJ2-7	NA	TRBV11-2	ASSLAGGPWYEQY
TRBJ1-3	NA	TRBV7-9	ASSLARQVHNSGNTIY
TRBJ1-6	NA	TRBV12-3/TRBV12-4	ASTLEGAPLH
TRBJ2-1	TRBD2	TRBV11-2	ASSLGAGGPNEQF
TRBJ2-1	TRBD2	TRBV24-1	ATSDPGLAGDNEQF
TRBJ1-6	NA	TRBV5-6	ASSLAPVYNSPLH
TRBJ2-7	NA	TRBV4-1	ASSQGSGRSSYEQY
TRBJ2-1	NA	TRBV7-2	ASSPSGQSTNEQF
TRBJ1-1	NA	TRBV7-2	ASSLEQVPNTEAF
TRBJ1-2	NA	TRBV29-1	SVLSPTRDYGYT
TRBJ2-1	TRBD2	TRBV27	ASSSDRSSGIQV
TRBJ1-5	NA	TRBV5-1	ASSLVAGNQPQH
TRBJ2-3	TRBD2	TRBV5-1	ASSRGEGTDTQY
TRBJ1-5	NA	TRBV27	ASSLGADSNQPQH
TRBJ2-3	TRBD2	TRBV5-1	ASSLDGRERTDTQY
TRBJ2-3	NA	TRBV29-1	SAGGDFYTDTQY
TRBJ2-2	NA	TRBV3-1/TRBV3-2	ASSQESTGELF
TRBJ2-1	NA	TRBV24-1	ATRGRSPNNEQF
TRBJ2-7	TRBD2	TRBV7-9	ASSSSGSYEQY
TRBJ1-2	NA	TRBV19	ASTQIALRVYGYT
TRBJ1-1	TRBD1	TRBV7-9	ASSFQQGADEAF
TRBJ2-1	TRBD1	TRBV5-1	ASSGGQGKDEQF
TRBJ1-5	TRBD1	TRBV5-1	ASSLGQGEPQH
TRBJ1-1	TRBD1	TRBV3-1/TRBV3-2	ASSQAGTANTEAF
TRBJ2-3	TRBD2	TRBV27	ASSWREALDTQY
TRBJ1-1	NA	TRBV5-1	ASSLALNTEAF
TRBJ2-7	NA	TRBV7-8	ASSLGRSYEQY
TRBJ1-3	NA	TRBV7-9	ASDTNSGNTIY
TRBJ1-2	NA	TRBV6-5	ASRSTRGNYGYT
TRBJ2-2	NA	TRBV3-1/TRBV3-2	ASRRTPGHSTGELF
TRBJ2-1	NA	TRBV3-1/TRBV3-2	ASSQDPGEWNEQF
TRBJ1-6	TRBD1	TRBV5-1	ASSFRQGSNSPLH
TRBJ2-5	TRBD2	TRBV6-1	ASSESLSGQREKYQETQY
TRBJ1-2	NA	TRBV7-2	ASSLDRIDGYT